This T cell receptor (beta chain) was documented in a study of control samples from healthy donors and cancer patients. This CDR3 spans 14 amino acids. CDR1 and CDR2 (germline): MGHRA, YSYEKL. The V and J ends lost 1 base and 4 bases respectively, with 10 bases between them. Only in-frame clones appear in the TCRdb table, and some are missing; sequencing was by immunoSEQ multiplex PCR. The sample records about 85,000 clones, less than 90% being singletons. Sequenced: blood. The chain employs TRBV4-1 and TRBJ1-2; D gene ambiguous. The receptor was isolated from a woman aged 55-70 years in good health. The CDR3 DNA sequence: TGCGCCAGCAGCCAAGCCGCCGGATTCTATGGCTACACCTTC. It translates to CASSQAAGFYGYTF.